This T cell receptor (beta chain) was profiled in a study of blood T cell repertoires in COVID-19. About the research overall: Samples taken during acute and convalescent COVID-19 were collected in the United States, Italy and Spain. Sample material is recorded as cDNA or gDNA derived from T cells, B-cell-depleted T cells, or PBMCs.

Original processing methods: Estimated nucleated cell counts came from reference gene primer amplification. TCRdb's table, derived via immunoSEQ multiplex PCR, lists solely in-frame clones and lacks some. For V, J and clone size, that table is used; D and trimming come from the DNA. The data show under 250,000 clones, with roughly 80% seen just once and 7.9% held by the top ten. The V gene's germline CDR1 is SNHLY and CDR2 FYNNEI. The CDR3 consists of 14 residues. Trimming took 3 bases from V and 3 from J, leaving 11 bases between them. The clonotype was recovered from an elderly woman with acute or convalescent COVID-19. The chain combines TRBV2 with TRBJ2-5, with a weak D call TRBD1 (6 bases). Material for sequencing was peripheral blood. CDR3 nucleotide sequence: TGTGCCAGCAGTGACCGCGCAGGGGAAGAGACCCAGTACTTC. It encodes CASSDRAGEETQYF.